The text below deals with one TCR beta chain. This CDR3 region has 16 residues. V was pared by 2 bases and J by 0 bases, with 7 bases of the junction left unmatched. Per germline, CDR1 SGHRS and CDR2 YFSETQ. This entry belongs to a study of blood T cell repertoires in COVID-19. Assay: immunoSEQ multiplex PCR; the TCRdb copy retains only in-frame clones and omits some. Altogether 300,000 to 400,000 clones are present, 90% being singletons, with the ten largest covering around 2.5%. The chain is built from TRBV5-1 and TRBJ2-5; 7 bases agree with TRBD2. The clonotype comes from a man aged 55 to 70 who had recovered from COVID-19. Sequencing was carried out using PBMCs or T cells enriched from blood (not recorded which). CDR3 in amino acids: CASSFGAGADQETQYF. The CDR3 bases are TGCGCCAGCAGCTTCGGGGCGGGAGCAGACCAAGAGACCCAGTACTTC.